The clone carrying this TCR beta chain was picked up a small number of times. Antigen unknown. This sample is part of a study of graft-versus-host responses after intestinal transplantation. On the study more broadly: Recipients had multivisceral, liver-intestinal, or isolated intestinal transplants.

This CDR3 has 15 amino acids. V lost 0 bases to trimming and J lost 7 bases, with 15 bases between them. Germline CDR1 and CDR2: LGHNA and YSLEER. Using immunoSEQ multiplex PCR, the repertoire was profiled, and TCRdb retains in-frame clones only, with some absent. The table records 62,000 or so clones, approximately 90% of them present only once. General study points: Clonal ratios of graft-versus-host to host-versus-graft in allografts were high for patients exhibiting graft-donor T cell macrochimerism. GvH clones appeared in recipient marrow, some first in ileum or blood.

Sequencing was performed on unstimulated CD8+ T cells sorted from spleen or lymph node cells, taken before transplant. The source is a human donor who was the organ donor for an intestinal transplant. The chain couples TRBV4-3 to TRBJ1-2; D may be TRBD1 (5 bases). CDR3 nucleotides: TGCGCCAGCAGCCAAGATTCTACAGGCTGGCGTGGCTACACCTTC. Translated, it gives CASSQDSTGWRGYTF.